The following is a T cell receptor beta chain sequence with its context. Germline V gene sequence: CDR1 SGHVS, CDR2 FNYEAQ. V lost 4 bases and J 1 base, leaving 10 bases between the germline ends. This CDR3 contains 14 residues. The sample comes from a study of blood T cell repertoires in COVID-19. For the study at large: Researchers got acute and convalescent COVID-19 samples from the United States, Italy and Spain.

Sequencing was performed with immunoSEQ multiplex PCR; in TCRdb, only in-frame clones are kept and a portion is missing. In the table there are roughly 180,000 clones, 75% to 80% of which are singletons. The sample comprised peripheral blood. The V and J genes are TRBV7-6 and TRBJ1-1; a weak D match, TRBD1 (5 bases). The sequence was obtained from a woman aged 45-65 years with active or convalescent COVID-19. The CDR3 loop is CASSSGGANTEAFF. The CDR3 bases are TGTGCCAGCAGCTCAGGTGGGGCGAACACTGAAGCTTTCTTT.